The 2 T cell receptor beta chains below come from one sample, sequenced in a study of PD-L1 blockade in urothelial cancer. Time point noted: pretreatment peripheral blood. Measured with immunoSEQ multiplex PCR; TCRdb has only the in-frame clones, and not every one. The table has about 63,000 clones, 81% seen once; the top ten hold under 7.5%. Material: PBMCs, obtained around atezolizumab (anti-PD-L1) treatment. Every receptor here comes from an older man with urothelial cancer.

V gene TRBV7-2 combines with J gene TRBJ2-7; perhaps TRBD2 as D (6 bases). The V and J ends lost 5 bases and 2 bases respectively, with 13 bases between them. In germline, CDR1 is SGHTA, CDR2 FQGNSA. The CDR3 runs 14 residues. DNA of the CDR3: TGTGCCAGCAGCCTTAGTAGCGGTCCCTACGAGCAGTACTTC. Its translation: CASSLSSGPYEQYF.

The chain joins TRBV4-2 to TRBJ1-2; D is perhaps TRBD1 (6 bases). The ends were cut back, 3 bases at V and 4 bases at J, with 12 bases in the middle. Looked up from germline, CDR1 is LGHNA and CDR2 is YNFKEQ. CDR3 size: 14 residues. CDR3 nucleotides: TGTGCCAGCAGCCAGAACAGGGATGGCTATGGCTACACCTTC. Its protein product is CASSQNRDGYGYTF.